Listed here are 18 T cell receptor beta chains from one sample, sequenced in a study of cytomegalovirus exposure and HLA in healthy donors. Using immunoSEQ multiplex PCR, the repertoire was profiled, and TCRdb retains in-frame clones only, with some absent. The sample contains some 65,000 clones, 90% to 95% of which appear only once. The sequenced sample consisted of PBMCs. Receptors were obtained from a man aged 18 to 29 in good health and CMV-seropositive.

This clone showed up just once. The gene calls are TRBV28 and TRBJ1-3; D perhaps matches TRBD1 (6 bases). The V end was cut by 2 bases, the J end by 4 bases, with 12 bases between. The CDR3 loop spans 15 amino acids. Germline assignment: CDR1 MDHEN and CDR2 SYDVKM. The CDR3 is CASSLRQVIGNTIYF. The CDR3 coding sequence is TGTGCCAGCAGTTTAAGACAGGTCATCGGAAACACCATATATTTT.

This chain connects TRBV4-2 to TRBJ1-3; 7 positions match TRBD1. CDR1 is LGHNA and CDR2 is YNFKEQ in the germline V gene. The CDR3 is 15 residues long. V lost 0 bases to trimming and J lost 4 bases; unmatched junction nucleotides: 3. The CDR3 region is CASSQDGGGGNTIYF. DNA of the CDR3: TGTGCCAGCAGCCAAGATGGAGGGGGCGGAAACACCATATATTTT.

The chain combines TRBV6-5 with TRBJ1-1; possible D gene TRBD1, 5 bases. Germline CDR1 reads MNHEY; CDR2 reads SVGAGI. The CDR3 has 13 amino acids. V lost 6 bases and J lost 4, with 12 bases in between. The CDR3 spells CASRPRGGTEAFF. Here the CDR3 DNA reads TGTGCCAGCAGACCCCGCGGGGGCACTGAAGCTTTCTTT.

The chain links TRBV6-1 to TRBJ1-5; 10 bases map to TRBD1. CDR3 length equals 14 residues. With V trimmed by 6 bases and J by 6 bases, 5 bases remained unmatched. Germline values: CDR1 MNHNS, CDR2 SASEGT. For the CDR3, the DNA is TGTGCCAGCAGGGGGACAGGGGTCATTCAGCCCCAGCATTTT. It encodes CASRGTGVIQPQHF.

The rearrangement joins TRBV6-5 to TRBJ2-3; 8 nucleotides agree with TRBD2. V was clipped by 2 bases and J by 2 bases; unmatched bases: 3. CDR1 MNHEY and CDR2 SVGAGI come from the germline V gene. This CDR3 has 15 amino acids. The DNA of the CDR3 is TGTGCCAGCAGTTACGGAGCGGGAGCCACAGATACGCAGTATTTT. This sequence encodes CASSYGAGATDTQYF.

This clone came up once. The chain is built from TRBV5-6 and TRBJ1-1; D gene unclear. CDR3 length: 12 residues. Germline assignment: CDR1 SGHDT and CDR2 YYEEEE. V lost 3 bases to trimming and J lost 0 bases, with 3 bases between them. For the CDR3, the DNA is TGTGCCAGCAGCTCTATGAACACTGAAGCTTTCTTT. It translates to CASSSMNTEAFF. Using reference TRBV5-6 and TRBJ1-1 for the parts outside the CDR3, the full variable domain is DAGVTQSPTHLIKTRGQQVTLRCSPKSGHDTVSWYQQALGQGPQFIFQYYEEEERQRGNFPDRFSGHQFPNYSSELNVNALLLGDSALYLCASSSMNTEAFFGQGTRLTVV.

A single count supports this clone. The rearrangement uses TRBV6-5 and TRBJ1-2; TRBD1 might be the D (6 bases). The germline gives CDR1 MNHEY, CDR2 SVGAGI. CDR3 length: 15 residues. Deletions cut 4 bases from V and 5 bases from J, with 17 bases between. Here the CDR3 reads CASSSRGARSYGYTF. DNA for the CDR3: TGTGCCAGCAGTTCTCGGGGGGCAAGATCTTATGGCTACACCTTC.

This chain joins TRBV6-1 and TRBJ2-1, with TRBD2 matching 14 bases. With 4 bases clipped from V and 10 bases from J, the junction kept 9 bases outside the gene matches. There are 16 residues in the CDR3. Germline loops: CDR1 MNHNS, CDR2 SASEGT. CDR3 sequence reads: CASSATSGGGSEEQFF. The CDR3 DNA reads as TGTGCCAGCAGTGCGACTAGCGGGGGGGGGTCAGAGGAGCAGTTCTTC.

The chain recombines TRBV4-1 with TRBJ1-1; D call uncertain. This CDR3 region has 13 residues. In germline, CDR1 is MGHRA, CDR2 YSYEKL. Trimming pared 1 base from V and 3 bases from J, leaving 6 bases between. For the CDR3, the DNA is TGCGCCAGCAGCCAAGGGGAGGACACTGAAGCTTTCTTT. Its translation is CASSQGEDTEAFF.

The sample holds one count of this clone. The V gene is TRBV28, the J gene TRBJ2-3; 7 nucleotides line up with TRBD2. This CDR3 contains 14 residues. Germline assignment: CDR1 MDHEN and CDR2 SYDVKM. V lost 4 bases and J lost 4; bases outside the gene matches: 5. The CDR3 sequence: CASSWAGRADTQYF. The CDR3 nucleotides read TGTGCCAGCAGTTGGGCAGGGAGGGCAGATACGCAGTATTTT. The full variable domain, in which reference TRBV28 and TRBJ2-3 provide the parts outside the CDR3, is DVKVTQSSRYLVKRTGEKVFLECVQDMDHENMFWYRQDPGLGLRLIYFSYDVKMKEKGDIPEGYSVSREKKERFSLILESASTNQTSMYLCASSWAGRADTQYFGPGTRLTVL.

The chain is built from TRBV20-1 and TRBJ1-1, with D uncertain. CDR3 length: 11 residues. CDR1 is DFQATT and CDR2 is SNEGSKA in the germline V gene (reference sequence). The V gene lost 5 bases and the J gene lost 0 bases, with 4 bases spanning the gap. CDR3 DNA sequence: TGCAGTGCTTCCTTGAACACTGAAGCTTTCTTT. It codes for CSASLNTEAFF.

J is TRBJ1-2 and V is TRBV28, with 7 bases identical to TRBD1. Looked up from germline, CDR1 is MDHEN and CDR2 is SYDVKM. The CDR3 spans 14 residues. With V trimmed by 2 bases and J by 0 bases, 0 bases remained unmatched. The CDR3 DNA sequence: TGTGCCAGCAGTTTAACAGGGGCTAACTATGGCTACACCTTC. This encodes CASSLTGANYGYTF.

The genes are TRBV5-1 and TRBJ1-4, with 8 bases lining up with TRBD1. CDR3 size: 15 residues. Germline V lookup: CDR1 SGHRS, CDR2 YFSETQ. The J segment lost 7 bases and the V segment lost 5 bases, leaving 10 bases of the junction unmatched. The CDR3 DNA reads TGCGCCAGCAGATATGGACAGGGTTGGGCTGAAAAACTGTTTTTT. This codes for CASRYGQGWAEKLFF.

This clone has just a few counts. The V gene is TRBV28, the J gene TRBJ2-7; the D gene is possibly TRBD1 (6 bases). Germline CDR1 MDHEN, CDR2 SYDVKM. V lost 7 bases to trimming and J lost 0 bases, with 10 bases between them. The CDR3 contains 13 residues. Written as DNA, the CDR3 is TGTGCCAGCAAATCGACAGGCTCCTACGAGCAGTACTTC. It specifies CASKSTGSYEQYF.

The J gene is TRBJ2-5, the V gene TRBV28, with a tentative D call TRBD2 (6 bases). CDR3 length equals 15 residues. Germline V gives CDR1 MDHEN, CDR2 SYDVKM. The V end lost 8 bases, the J end lost 3 bases, and 19 bases lay between the germline ends. The CDR3 DNA follows: TGTGCCAGCGGGGTAGGAGGGGTTTATGAAGAGACCCAGTACTTC. It translates to CASGVGGVYEETQYF. Drawing the rest from reference TRBV28 and TRBJ2-5, the complete variable domain is DVKVTQSSRYLVKRTGEKVFLECVQDMDHENMFWYRQDPGLGLRLIYFSYDVKMKEKGDIPEGYSVSREKKERFSLILESASTNQTSMYLCASGVGGVYEETQYFGPGTRLLVL.

The V gene is TRBV5-6, the J gene TRBJ1-4; 11 nucleotides line up with TRBD1. The CDR3 extends over 15 amino acids. The germline V gene has CDR1 SGHDT and CDR2 YYEEEE. Trimming at V came to 3 bases and at J to 8 bases, leaving 6 bases not matched to a gene. CDR3 in DNA: TGTGCCAGCAGCTCAATTAGGACAGGGGGCGAAAAACTGTTTTTT. As protein: CASSSIRTGGEKLFF.

The V and J genes are TRBV11-2 and TRBJ1-1; D possibly corresponds to TRBD1 (5 bases). V lost 1 base, J lost 5 bases, and 11 bases lay in between. From germline, CDR1 is SGHAT and CDR2 FQNNGV. The CDR3 has 14 amino acids. This chain's CDR3 is CASSLVTGSTEAFF. In DNA, the CDR3 is TGTGCCAGCAGCTTAGTTACAGGCAGTACTGAAGCTTTCTTT.

The V call is TRBV27, the J call TRBJ2-7, with 7 bases lining up with TRBD1. This CDR3 is built from 16 residues. Per the germline V gene, CDR1 is MNHEY and CDR2 is SMNVEV (reference sequence). V shed 5 bases, J shed 4 bases, and the junction held 14 bases outside the gene matches. This CDR3 reads CASSGRTDRKFYEQYF. The CDR3 DNA reads as TGTGCCAGCAGTGGGCGGACGGACAGGAAGTTTTACGAGCAGTACTTC.